Listed below are T cell receptor beta chains from one sample, sequenced in a study of cytomegalovirus exposure and HLA in healthy donors. TCRdb's copy holds only in-frame clones and misses some; the assay was immunoSEQ multiplex PCR. The sample has under 150,000 clones, 74% seen once. The sequenced material came from PBMCs. These receptors were obtained from a woman aged 40-49 years in good health and CMV-seropositive. The CDR3 runs from the conserved cysteine through the conserved F or W. D genes are given only for firm matches. Some rows mark clone size as missing; the rest say once, few, many or name a class of expanded clone.

>NA|TRBV5-6|TRBJ2-3|NA
CASSLRQEGDTQYF
TGTGCCAGCAGCTTGCGCCAGGAAGGAGATACGCAGTATTTT
>TRBD1|TRBV11-3|TRBJ2-7|NA
CASSLDPLWGQGRAYEQYF
TGTGCCAGCAGCTTAGATCCTTTGTGGGGACAGGGAAGAGCCTACGAGCAGTACTTC
>TRBD1|TRBV19|TRBJ1-5|NA
CASSIRSGTGGNQPQHF
TGTGCCAGTAGTATTCGGAGCGGGACAGGGGGCAATCAGCCCCAGCATTTT
>NA|TRBV7-6|TRBJ1-6|NA
CASSLTGSNSPLHF
TGTGCCAGCAGCTTAACAGGGTCTAATTCACCCCTCCACTTT
>NA|TRBV4-1|TRBJ1-1|NA
CASSQDQGQMNTEAFF
TGCGCCAGCAGCCAAGATCAGGGACAAATGAACACTGAAGCTTTCTTT
>NA|TRBV5-1|TRBJ2-2|NA
CASSLVGLGLRTGELFF
TGCGCCAGCAGCTTGGTTGGTCTTGGACTCAGGACCGGGGAGCTGTTTTTT
>NA|TRBV29-1|TRBJ2-5|NA
CSVARGGGQETQYF
TGCAGCGTCGCCCGCGGGGGCGGCCAAGAGACCCAGTACTTC
>NA|TRBV7-2|TRBJ2-7|once
CASSSFGASSYEQYF
TGTGCCAGCAGCAGCTTTGGGGCCAGCTCCTACGAGCAGTACTTC
>NA|TRBV7-2|TRBJ2-1|NA
CASSVYGGRSNEQFF
TGTGCCAGCAGCGTATATGGGGGCCGTAGCAATGAGCAGTTCTTC
>NA|TRBV29-1|TRBJ1-5|NA
CSVVAGNSNQPQHF
TGCAGCGTTGTGGCAGGGAATAGCAATCAGCCCCAGCATTTT
>TRBD1|TRBV6-6|TRBJ1-5|NA
CASSWDRNSNQPQHF
TGTGCCAGCAGTTGGGACAGAAATAGCAATCAGCCCCAGCATTTT
>NA|TRBV7-9|TRBJ1-6|NA
CASSNRANSPLHF
TGTGCCAGCAGCAATAGAGCTAATTCACCCCTCCACTTT
>NA|TRBV5-8|TRBJ2-3|once
CASSSPGRSSTDTQYF
TGTGCCAGCAGCTCACCGGGGAGATCAAGCACAGATACGCAGTATTTT
>TRBD1|TRBV5-4|TRBJ2-7|NA
CASSLAPGQGWGEQYF
TGTGCCAGCAGCTTGGCACCGGGACAGGGATGGGGGGAGCAGTACTTC
>TRBD2|TRBV5-6|TRBJ2-1|NA
CASSPSGRALLNFGKFF
TGTGCCAGCAGCCCTAGCGGGAGGGCCCTCTTGAACTTTGGGAAGTTCTTC
>TRBD2|TRBV2|TRBJ2-5|NA
CASSGTSGATPSGVEAQYF
TGTGCCAGCAGTGGGACTAGCGGGGCGACCCCGTCGGGTGTAGAGGCCCAGTACTTC
>NA|TRBV2|TRBJ1-1|NA
CASSRELETEAFF
TGTGCCAGCAGTCGGGAACTCGAGACTGAAGCTTTCTTT
>TRBD1|TRBV7-8|TRBJ2-1|NA
CASSLRTRTGTMYNEQFF
TGTGCCAGCAGCCTAAGAACCCGGACAGGGACGATGTACAATGAGCAGTTCTTC
>NA|TRBV5-1|TRBJ2-5|NA
CASSFSQTQYF
TGCGCCAGCAGCTTCTCCCAGACCCAGTACTTC
>TRBD2|TRBV4-1|TRBJ2-3|NA
CASSQASGRPPLGTDTQYF
TGCGCCAGCAGCCAAGCTAGCGGACGCCCCCCCTTGGGCACAGATACGCAGTATTTT
>NA|TRBV7-9|TRBJ2-3|NA
CASSLSTDTQYF
TGTGCCAGCAGCCTCTCGACAGATACGCAGTATTTT
>TRBD1|TRBV30|TRBJ2-5|once
CAWSAYSGTEETQYF
TGTGCCTGGAGTGCATACTCCGGGACAGAAGAGACCCAGTACTTC
>TRBD1|TRBV25-1|TRBJ1-2|NA
CASRDRANYGYTF
TGTGCCAGCCGGGACAGAGCTAACTATGGCTACACCTTC
>NA|TRBV7-2|TRBJ2-7|NA
CASSSRQADTYEQYF
TGTGCCAGCAGCTCCCGACAGGCCGATACCTACGAGCAGTACTTC
>TRBD2|TRBV7-6|TRBJ2-7|once
CASSTTGTSGTYEQYF
TGTGCCAGCAGCACGACCGGGACTAGCGGCACCTACGAGCAGTACTTC
>NA|TRBV4-1|TRBJ1-5|once
CASSQDRGNQPQHF
TGCGCCAGCAGCCAAGATCGAGGCAATCAGCCCCAGCATTTT
>TRBD2|TRBV7-9|TRBJ2-4|NA
CASSLVLAGPYIQYF
TGTGCCAGCAGCTTAGTACTAGCGGGGCCTTACATTCAGTACTTC
>NA|TRBV7-3|TRBJ1-1|NA
CASSLEGDNTEAFF
TGTGCCAGCAGCTTAGAAGGGGATAACACTGAAGCTTTCTTT
>NA|TRBV30|TRBJ1-3|few
CAWSVSNGNTIYF
TGTGCCTGGAGTGTTAGTAATGGAAACACCATATATTTT
>NA|TRBV2|TRBJ2-7|few
CASSYIQGTYEQYF
TGTGCCAGCAGTTACATACAGGGAACCTACGAGCAGTACTTC
>TRBD1|TRBV5-1|TRBJ1-4|NA
CASRGQEGEKLFF
TGCGCCAGCAGGGGACAGGAGGGTGAAAAACTGTTTTTT
>NA|TRBV15|TRBJ1-6|NA
CATNRTYGGADTSPLHF
TGTGCCACCAACCGAACTTATGGGGGGGCAGACACTTCACCCCTCCACTTT
>NA|TRBV2|TRBJ1-1|NA
CASSILARGAGTEAFF
TGTGCCAGCAGTATCTTAGCTCGGGGGGCCGGCACTGAAGCTTTCTTT
>NA|TRBV28|TRBJ2-7|NA
CASSLMGAGYEQYF
TGTGCCAGCAGTTTAATGGGGGCGGGTTACGAGCAGTACTTC
>TRBD1|TRBV6-1|TRBJ1-5|NA
CASSETGGSNQPQHF
TGTGCCAGCAGTGAAACAGGGGGCAGCAATCAGCCCCAGCATTTT
>NA|TRBV5-1|TRBJ2-5|NA
CASSASLAVQGTQYF
TGCGCCAGCAGCGCCTCCCTGGCGGTACAAGGGACCCAGTACTTC
>NA|TRBV2|TRBJ2-1|few
CASSENRGGNEQFF
TGTGCCAGCAGTGAAAATAGGGGAGGCAATGAGCAGTTCTTC
>NA|TRBV2|TRBJ2-5|NA
CASSVKAGGPRETQYF
TGTGCCAGCAGTGTTAAGGCAGGAGGCCCTCGGGAGACCCAGTACTTC
>TRBD1|TRBV27|TRBJ1-1|NA
CASRLGGSITEAFF
TGTGCCAGCAGACTAGGGGGCTCGATAACTGAAGCTTTCTTT
>TRBD1|TRBV6-5|TRBJ1-2|NA
CASSPTGDYGYTF
TGTGCCAGCAGTCCGACAGGGGACTATGGCTACACCTTC
>NA|TRBV10-3|TRBJ1-2|few
CAISGGWTDLNYGYTF
TGTGCCATCTCGGGGGGGTGGACGGATCTAAACTATGGCTACACCTTC
>TRBD1|TRBV6-5|TRBJ1-2|NA
CASTDGAGQGYGYTF
TGTGCCAGCACCGACGGGGCGGGACAGGGTTATGGCTACACCTTC
>NA|TRBV30|TRBJ1-2|NA
CAWDRTNYGYTF
TGTGCCTGGGACAGGACAAACTATGGCTACACCTTC
>TRBD2|TRBV6-5|TRBJ2-7|NA
CASSSTGGGPGEQYF
TGTGCCAGCAGTTCCACGGGGGGAGGGCCTGGCGAGCAGTACTTC
>NA|TRBV6-6|TRBJ1-5|NA
CASNLGGGLGQPQHF
TGTGCCAGCAACCTCGGGGGGGGGCTGGGTCAGCCCCAGCATTTT
>TRBD1|TRBV7-8|TRBJ1-6|NA
CASSLGGQGNSPLHF
TGTGCCAGCAGCTTAGGAGGACAGGGGAATTCACCCCTCCACTTT
>TRBD2|TRBV10-1|TRBJ2-7|NA
CASSEGAPGLAAYEQYF
TGCGCCAGCAGTGAGGGGGCCCCGGGACTAGCGGCCTACGAGCAGTACTTC
>NA|TRBV7-9|TRBJ2-3|NA
CASRMAGGTDTQYF
TGTGCCAGCAGAATGGCGGGTGGCACAGATACGCAGTATTTT
>TRBD1|TRBV11-1|TRBJ1-1|NA
CASSLKDRGLTEAFF
TGTGCCAGCAGCCTCAAGGACAGGGGGCTCACTGAAGCTTTCTTT
>TRBD1|TRBV19|TRBJ1-3|NA
CASSIRDSSGNTIYF
TGTGCCAGTAGTATCCGGGACAGCTCTGGAAACACCATATATTTT
>NA|TRBV5-1|TRBJ2-1|few
CASDDRLGNEQFF
TGCGCCAGCGATGACAGGTTAGGGAATGAGCAGTTCTTC
>NA|TRBV7-8|TRBJ1-1|few
CASNRDIGETEAFF
TGTGCTTCGAATAGGGACATAGGGGAAACTGAAGCTTTCTTT
>TRBD1|TRBV28|TRBJ2-5|NA
CASSPGTGWEETQYF
TGTGCCAGCAGTCCCGGGACAGGGTGGGAAGAGACCCAGTACTTC
>TRBD2|TRBV9|TRBJ2-7|NA
CASSEGLAGAYEQYF
TGTGCCAGCAGCGAGGGACTAGCGGGGGCCTACGAGCAGTACTTC
>NA|TRBV7-6|TRBJ1-1|NA
CASSLATGHNTEAFF
TGTGCCAGCAGCTTAGCGACAGGTCATAACACTGAAGCTTTCTTT
>TRBD1|TRBV6-5|TRBJ1-1|NA
CASSTGQILTEAFF
TGTGCCAGCAGTACGGGACAGATTCTCACTGAAGCTTTCTTT
>NA|TRBV19|TRBJ1-5|few
CASSISGAAQPQHF
TGTGCCAGTAGTATATCAGGGGCGGCTCAGCCCCAGCATTTT
>NA|TRBV9|TRBJ2-7|NA
CASSPQGGPAYEQYF
TGTGCCAGCAGCCCCCAAGGGGGACCAGCCTACGAGCAGTACTTC
>TRBD2|TRBV2|TRBJ2-1|NA
CASSELAGGGEQFF
TGTGCCAGCAGTGAGCTAGCGGGGGGGGGTGAGCAGTTCTTC
>TRBD2|TRBV5-4|TRBJ2-5|NA
CASSLLAGGLETQYF
TGTGCCAGCAGCTTGTTAGCGGGGGGGCTCGAGACCCAGTACTTC